This T cell receptor beta chain was identified in a study of blood T cell repertoires in COVID-19. Per the original data handling: From reference gene primer amplification, estimates of nucleated cell counts were derived. Assay: immunoSEQ multiplex PCR; the TCRdb copy retains only in-frame clones and omits some. Clone size and the V and J calls come from that table; the DNA yielded D and trimming. Of about 260,000 clones listed, around nine tenths are singletons. The V gene's germline CDR1 is DFQATT and CDR2 SNEGSKA (reference sequence). The junction had 12 bases not matched to a gene; V was cut back by 6 bases and J by 16 bases. The CDR3 extends over 11 amino acids.

Sequenced sample: peripheral blood. The rearrangement uses TRBV20-1 and TRBJ2-1; 7 bases are shared with TRBD1. The sequence was obtained from a man aged 40-50 years who had recovered from COVID-19. The DNA of the CDR3 is TGCAGTGCCGATATCCGGGACAGTAAATTCTTC. Protein product: CSADIRDSKFF.